The clone carrying this T cell receptor beta chain is medium-sized (0.01 to 0.1%) in the sample. Its antigen is undetermined. The record originates from a study of metastatic and nonmetastatic thyroid tumors. As originally analysed: A papillary thyroid cancer distant-metastasis classifier was built from CDR3 differences across clinicopathological groups. TCRdb re-called clones via MiXCR from the PCR reads. The V and J calls and clone size are TCRdb's, not the authors'. The sample gives about 15,000 clones, about 33% of which show up once; under 30% is in the top ten. Study-level results: Compared with benign nodules, malignant thyroid tumors were reported to have significantly higher TCR beta diversity in both blood and tumor.

This CDR3 region has 13 residues. Germline loops: CDR1 KGHSH, CDR2 LQKENI. The germline V and J ends were trimmed by 2 bases and 5 bases, with 6 bases remaining between them. Prior to thyroid surgery, none of the patients had received any treatment. The J gene is TRBJ1-4, the V gene TRBV18; D is perhaps TRBD1 (5 bases). The sample was tumor tissue. The TCR originated in a female donor with papillary thyroid cancer or a benign thyroid nodule (not recorded which). Some clones in this sample may be carry-over from other donors' samples. The DNA of the CDR3 is TGTGCCAGCTCACCAGGGGACAATGAAAAACTGTTTTTT. It is translated as CASSPGDNEKLFF.